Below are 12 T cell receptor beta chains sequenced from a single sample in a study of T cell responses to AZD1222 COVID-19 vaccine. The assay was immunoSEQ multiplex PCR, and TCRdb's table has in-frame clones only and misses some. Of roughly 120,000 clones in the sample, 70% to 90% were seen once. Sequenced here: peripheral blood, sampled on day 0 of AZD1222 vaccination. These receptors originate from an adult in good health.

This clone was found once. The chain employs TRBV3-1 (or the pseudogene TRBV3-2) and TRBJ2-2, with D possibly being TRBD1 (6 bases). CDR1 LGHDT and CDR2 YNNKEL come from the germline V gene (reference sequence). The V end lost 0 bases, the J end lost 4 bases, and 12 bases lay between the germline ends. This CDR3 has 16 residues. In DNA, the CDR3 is TGTGCCAGCAGCCAAGATTTGGGCAGGGGCACCGGGGAGCTGTTTTTT. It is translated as CASSQDLGRGTGELFF.

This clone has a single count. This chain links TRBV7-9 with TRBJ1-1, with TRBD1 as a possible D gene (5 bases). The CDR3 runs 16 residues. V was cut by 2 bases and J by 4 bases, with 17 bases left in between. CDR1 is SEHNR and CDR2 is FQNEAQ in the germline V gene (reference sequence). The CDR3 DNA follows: TGTGCCAGCAGCTTATGGGCGGAGGGGCTGAGCACTGAAGCTTTCTTT. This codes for CASSLWAEGLSTEAFF.

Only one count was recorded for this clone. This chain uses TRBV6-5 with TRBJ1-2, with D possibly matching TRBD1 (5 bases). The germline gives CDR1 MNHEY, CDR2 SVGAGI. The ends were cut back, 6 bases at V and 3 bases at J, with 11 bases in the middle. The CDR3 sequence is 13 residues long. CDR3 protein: CASSREGDYGYTF. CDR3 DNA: TGTGCCAGCAGCAGGGAAGGGGACTATGGCTACACCTTC.

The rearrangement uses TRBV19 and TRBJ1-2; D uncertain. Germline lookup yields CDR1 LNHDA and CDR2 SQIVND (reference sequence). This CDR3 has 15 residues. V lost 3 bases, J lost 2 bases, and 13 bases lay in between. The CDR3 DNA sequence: TGTGCCAGTAGTATGTGGGAGGACGGAAACTATGGCTACACCTTC. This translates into CASSMWEDGNYGYTF.

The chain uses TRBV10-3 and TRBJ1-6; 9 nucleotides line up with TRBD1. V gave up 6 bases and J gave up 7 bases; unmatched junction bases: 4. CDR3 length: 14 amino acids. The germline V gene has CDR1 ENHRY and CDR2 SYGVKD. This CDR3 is CAIRTGTGNSPLHF. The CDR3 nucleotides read TGTGCCATCAGGACCGGGACAGGGAATTCACCCCTCCACTTT.

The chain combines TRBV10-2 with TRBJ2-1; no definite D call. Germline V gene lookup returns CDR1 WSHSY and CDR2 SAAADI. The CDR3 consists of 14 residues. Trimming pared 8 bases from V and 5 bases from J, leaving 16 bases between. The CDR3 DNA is TGCGCCAGCGATCGGGTCGAAAAACACAATGAGCAGTTCTTC. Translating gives CASDRVEKHNEQFF.

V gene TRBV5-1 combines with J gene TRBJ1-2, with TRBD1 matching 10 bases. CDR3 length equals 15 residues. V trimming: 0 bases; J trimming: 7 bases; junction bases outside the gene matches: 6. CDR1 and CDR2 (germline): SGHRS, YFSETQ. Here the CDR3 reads CASSLAGTGDGGYTF. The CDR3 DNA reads TGCGCCAGCAGCTTGGCGGGGACAGGGGATGGTGGCTACACCTTC.

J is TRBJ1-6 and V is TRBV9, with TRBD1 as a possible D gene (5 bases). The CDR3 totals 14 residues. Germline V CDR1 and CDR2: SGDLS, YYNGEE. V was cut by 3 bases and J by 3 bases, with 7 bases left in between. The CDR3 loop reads CASSAGGYNSPLHF. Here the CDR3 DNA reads TGTGCCAGCAGCGCCGGGGGCTATAATTCACCCCTCCACTTT.

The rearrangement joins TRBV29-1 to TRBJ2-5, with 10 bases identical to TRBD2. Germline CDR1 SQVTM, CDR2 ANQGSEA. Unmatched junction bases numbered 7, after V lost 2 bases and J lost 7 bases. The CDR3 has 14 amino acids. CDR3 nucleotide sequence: TGCAGCGTTGAAAGGCTAGCGGGGGAAGGGACCCAGTACTTC. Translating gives CSVERLAGEGTQYF.

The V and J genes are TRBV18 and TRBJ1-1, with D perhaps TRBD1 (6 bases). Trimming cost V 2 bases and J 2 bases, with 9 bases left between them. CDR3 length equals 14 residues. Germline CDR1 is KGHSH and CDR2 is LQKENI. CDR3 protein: CASSPSGVNTEAFF. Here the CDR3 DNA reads TGTGCCAGCTCACCATCAGGGGTCAACACTGAAGCTTTCTTT.

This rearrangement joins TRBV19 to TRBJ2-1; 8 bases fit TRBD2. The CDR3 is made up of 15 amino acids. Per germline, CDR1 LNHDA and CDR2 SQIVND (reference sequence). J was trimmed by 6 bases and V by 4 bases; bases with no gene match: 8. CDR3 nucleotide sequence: TGTGCCAGTAGTAACCTAGCGGGCACGTTCAATGAGCAGTTCTTC. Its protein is CASSNLAGTFNEQFF.

This chain's CDR3 is CASSQGPGGLTGELFF. The CDR3 coding sequence is TGCGCCAGCAGCCAAGGGCCAGGGGGCCTTACCGGGGAGCTGTTTTTT. V gene TRBV4-1 combines with J gene TRBJ2-2; TRBD1 matches 8 bases. CDR1 and CDR2 from the germline V gene are MGHRA and YSYEKL. The CDR3 has 16 residues. J lost 5 bases, V lost 1 base, and 6 bases had no gene match.